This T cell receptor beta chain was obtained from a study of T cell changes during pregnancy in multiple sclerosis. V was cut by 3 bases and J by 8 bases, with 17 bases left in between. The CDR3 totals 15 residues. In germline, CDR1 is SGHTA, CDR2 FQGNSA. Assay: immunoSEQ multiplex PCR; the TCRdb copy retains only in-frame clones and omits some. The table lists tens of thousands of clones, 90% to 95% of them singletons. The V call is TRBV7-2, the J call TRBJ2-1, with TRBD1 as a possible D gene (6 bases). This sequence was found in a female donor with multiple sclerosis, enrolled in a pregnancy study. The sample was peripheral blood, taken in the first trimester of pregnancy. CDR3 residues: CASSLGAQVVYEQFF. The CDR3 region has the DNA TGTGCCAGCAGCTTGGGGGCTCAGGTAGTCTATGAGCAGTTCTTC.